This T cell receptor (beta chain) was profiled in a study of shared clonotypes between healthy human individuals. Study overall: The study used three CD4 naive, three CD4 memory, two CD8 naive and one CD8 memory plate per donor. Study-wide points: Among the subsets, naive ones generally showed larger estimated richness than memory ones. Non-shared clonotypes had lower generation probabilities than clonotypes shared by all four sorted-subset donors.

Naive CD8 cells were CD45RO-negative, positively selected for CCR7, excluding terminally differentiated effector memory CD45RA+ cells. Free of recent acute infections or vaccinations, the donors were healthy HIV-negative adults. Assay used: immunoSEQ multiplex PCR; TCRdb lists only in-frame clones, some missing. The table shows 1.5 million to 2.5 million clones, with 85% to 95% occurring only once. Germline CDR1 is SGHRS and CDR2 is YFSETQ. CDR3 length equals 13 residues. The V end lost 0 bases, the J end lost 3 bases, and 7 bases lay between the germline ends. As regards this clone: What it recognizes is unknown. Other DNA sequences from this sample encode an identical CDR3 as well.

The sequence was collected from a man aged 18-30 years in good health. The material sequenced was naive CD8+ T cells sorted from blood. The gene calls are TRBV5-1 and TRBJ2-7; D ambiguous. This CDR3 is CASSLGPGYEQYF. The CDR3, as DNA: TGCGCCAGCAGCTTGGGTCCGGGCTACGAGCAGTACTTC.